Following are 27 T cell receptor beta chains from one sample sequenced in a study of blood T cell repertoires in COVID-19. Clones were sequenced by immunoSEQ multiplex PCR, and TCRdb holds only the in-frame ones, with some missing. The sample lists some 87,000 clones, roughly nine tenths seen once, with 3% to 3.5% in the top ten. The sample comprised peripheral blood. These receptors were collected from a woman in her 70s with acute or convalescent COVID-19.

The V and J genes are TRBV19 and TRBJ2-1; 9 bases agree with TRBD2. Germline loops: CDR1 LNHDA, CDR2 SQIVND (reference sequence). The trim removed 6 bases at V and 5 bases at J, leaving 14 bases unmatched. The CDR3 length is 17 residues. The CDR3 nucleotides are TGTGCCAGTAGCCCTCGGGGAGCGGGAGGAATCCACAATGAGCAGTTCTTC. Its protein product is CASSPRGAGGIHNEQFF. The full variable domain, in which reference TRBV19 and TRBJ2-1 provide the parts outside the CDR3, is DGGITQSPKYLFRKEGQNVTLSCEQNLNHDAMYWYRQDPGQGLRLIYYSQIVNDFQKGDIAEGYSVSREKKESFPLTVTSAQKNPTAFYLCASSPRGAGGIHNEQFFGPGTRLTVL.

This clone was observed a single time. The J gene is TRBJ1-2, the V gene TRBV7-6, with D possibly TRBD1 on 5 matching bases. Germline V gene data show CDR1 as SGHVS and CDR2 as FNYEAQ. V lost 0 bases and J 3 bases, leaving 17 bases between the germline ends. CDR3 length: 17 amino acids. CDR3 in amino acids: CASSLAHAGPSHYGYTF. CDR3 sequence (DNA): TGTGCCAGCAGCTTAGCGCACGCAGGGCCGTCTCACTATGGCTACACCTTC.

J is TRBJ2-2 and V is TRBV19; 9 nucleotides align to TRBD2. Germline-derived CDR1 and CDR2 are LNHDA and SQIVND (reference sequence). The V and J ends lost 6 bases and 4 bases, in that order; junction bases with no gene match: 6. The CDR3 loop spans 15 amino acids. The CDR3 sequence is CASRREGQVTGELFF. CDR3 bases: TGTGCCAGTAGGCGGGAGGGCCAAGTCACCGGGGAGCTGTTTTTT.

The chain carries TRBV29-1 and TRBJ1-2, with D possibly matching TRBD1 (5 bases). The CDR3 is 13 amino acids. From germline, CDR1 is SQVTM and CDR2 ANQGSEA. V lost 6 bases, J lost 7 bases, and 18 bases lay in between. CDR3 coding DNA: TGCAGCGTGCCTGGGGTTGTGGGGGGTGGCTACACCTTC. Translating it yields CSVPGVVGGGYTF.

V is TRBV5-4 and J is TRBJ1-4, with 9 positions matching TRBD1. The CDR3 loop spans 16 amino acids. Germline-derived CDR1 and CDR2 are SGHNT and YYREEE (reference sequence). V was clipped by 0 bases and J by 4 bases; unmatched bases: 4. CDR3 in amino acids: CASSLGQGQGNEKLFF. CDR3 in DNA: TGTGCCAGCAGCTTGGGCCAGGGACAGGGTAATGAAAAACTGTTTTTT.

For the CDR3, the DNA is TGTGCCAGCTCACCTACTCTAGCGGGCCGCACAGATACGCAGTATTTT. It codes for CASSPTLAGRTDTQYF. The chain joins TRBV18 to TRBJ2-3, with 8 nucleotides matching TRBD2. V lost 3 bases, J lost 1 base, and 6 bases stayed unmatched. Looked up from germline, CDR1 is KGHSH and CDR2 is LQKENI. This CDR3 comprises 16 residues.

This clone was seen only a few times. V is TRBV30 and J is TRBJ2-6, with 8 bases fitting TRBD1. The CDR3 is 15 residues long. With 2 bases clipped from V and 2 bases from J, the junction kept 2 bases outside the gene matches. The germline CDR1 and CDR2 sequences are GTSNPN and SVGIG (reference sequence). CDR3: CAWSPGQAGANVLTF. In DNA form, the CDR3 reads TGTGCCTGGAGTCCGGGACAGGCTGGGGCCAACGTCCTGACTTTC.

The V gene is TRBV3-1 (or the pseudogene TRBV3-2), the J gene TRBJ1-6, with no clear D. The CDR3 consists of 16 residues. Trimming removed 3 bases at V and 7 bases at J, with 16 bases between. Germline V gene sequence: CDR1 LGHDT, CDR2 YNNKEL (reference sequence). This chain's CDR3 is CASSHFLDSTNSPLHF. CDR3 bases: TGTGCCAGCAGCCATTTCCTCGACTCGACGAATTCACCCCTCCACTTT.

The chain is built from TRBV18 and TRBJ2-5; no reliable D call. The length of the CDR3 is 13 residues. V dropped 5 bases and J dropped 2 bases, with 9 bases sitting between them. The germline CDR1 and CDR2 sequences are KGHSH and LQKENI. In DNA, the CDR3 is TGTGCCAGCTCAGAAAGCTTTCAAGAGACCCAGTACTTC. Protein sequence: CASSESFQETQYF.

The chain has TRBV28 and TRBJ1-3, with a tentative D call TRBD1 (5 bases). Deletions cut 5 bases from V and 0 bases from J, with 14 bases between. Looked up from germline, CDR1 is MDHEN and CDR2 is SYDVKM. This CDR3 comprises 16 residues. The CDR3 DNA reads TGTGCCAGCAGTCTGCGCCGGGGACTCTCTGGAAACACCATATATTTT. Translated: CASSLRRGLSGNTIYF.

This clone was detected once. The chain joins TRBV3-1 (or the pseudogene TRBV3-2) to TRBJ1-6, with D possibly TRBD1 on 5 matching bases. Per germline, CDR1 LGHDT and CDR2 YNNKEL (reference sequence). Between the trimmed V and J ends, which lost 3 bases and 2 bases, there was a span of 8 bases. The CDR3 loop spans 15 amino acids. This chain's CDR3 is CASSQPGAYNSPLHF. The DNA of the CDR3 is TGTGCCAGCAGCCAGCCGGGGGCCTATAATTCACCCCTCCACTTT.

This chain joins TRBV9 and TRBJ2-1, with TRBD2 identical over 9 bases. Germline V gene lookup returns CDR1 SGDLS and CDR2 YYNGEE. The CDR3 extends over 17 amino acids. J gave up 4 bases and V 1 base, and 9 bases lay outside the gene matches. The chain's CDR3 is CASSVKVAGVQYNEQFF. The CDR3 DNA follows: TGTGCCAGCAGCGTAAAGGTAGCGGGGGTTCAGTACAATGAGCAGTTCTTC.

The chain links TRBV18 to TRBJ1-6; TRBD1 matches 9 bases. CDR1 is KGHSH, CDR2 LQKENI, per germline. This CDR3 has 16 amino acids. V gave up 3 bases and J gave up 6 bases; unmatched junction bases: 6. Here the CDR3 DNA reads TGTGCCAGCTCACCCCGACAGGGGGAGAGTAATTCACCCCTCCACTTT. Translation gives CASSPRQGESNSPLHF.

CDR3 in DNA: TGCGCCAGCAGCTTGGTTGGTAGCGGGAGAGCGACTAGCACAGATACGCAGTATTTT. Amino acids: CASSLVGSGRATSTDTQYF. This rearrangement joins TRBV5-1 to TRBJ2-3, with 9 bases identical to TRBD2. The germline gives CDR1 SGHRS, CDR2 YFSETQ. The CDR3 loop spans 19 amino acids. With 0 bases clipped from V and 0 bases from J, the junction kept 11 bases outside the gene matches.

The chain employs TRBV24-1 and TRBJ1-2, with TRBD1 matching over 8 bases. Germline loops: CDR1 KGHDR, CDR2 SFDVKD. There are 14 residues in the CDR3. Unmatched junction bases numbered 2, after V lost 4 bases and J lost 2 bases. Here the CDR3 DNA reads TGTGCCACCAGTGAGGACAGGGTGAACTATGGCTACACCTTC. As protein: CATSEDRVNYGYTF.

The rearrangement links TRBV5-8 to TRBJ2-5; TRBD2 aligns across 7 bases. Per germline, CDR1 SGHTS and CDR2 YDEGEE. V shed 7 bases, J shed 5 bases, and the junction held 5 bases outside the gene matches. The CDR3 runs 12 residues. CDR3 DNA: TGTGCCAGCGCTATACTAGCGGAGACCCAGTACTTC. This gives the protein CASAILAETQYF.

The J gene is TRBJ2-7, the V gene TRBV7-2; D is undetermined. This CDR3 spans 13 amino acids. The germline V gene has CDR1 SGHTA and CDR2 FQGNSA. V lost 5 bases, J lost 3 bases, and 11 bases lay in between. The DNA for the CDR3 is TGTGCCAGCAGCAAGCCCTACGACTACGAGCAGTACGTC. It yields the protein CASSKPYDYEQYV.

This chain uses TRBV6-5 with TRBJ1-1; TRBD1 matches 8 bases. J lost 7 bases, V lost 11 bases, and 15 bases had no gene match. Germline CDR1 is MNHEY and CDR2 is SVGAGI. The length of the CDR3 is 14 residues. The CDR3 nucleotides read TGTGCCTCCAGAGTTGACCAGGGGGCAGGTGAAGCTTTCTTT. Amino acid sequence: CASRVDQGAGEAFF.

This chain joins TRBV19 and TRBJ1-5; D uncertain. CDR1 LNHDA and CDR2 SQIVND come from the germline V gene (reference sequence). This CDR3 has 14 residues. Trimming stripped 3 bases from V and 3 bases from J, with 9 bases between. CDR3 amino acids: CASSISDNNQPQHF. CDR3 DNA sequence: TGTGCCAGTAGTATCTCCGACAACAATCAGCCCCAGCATTTT.

CDR3 bases: TGTGCCAGCAGCCAGGAAAGGACTCGACCGGGAGCCAAAAACATTCAGTACTTC. Its protein product is CASSQERTRPGAKNIQYF. This chain connects TRBV3-1 (or the pseudogene TRBV3-2) to TRBJ2-4; maybe TRBD2 (5 bases). With 3 bases removed from V and 0 bases from J, the gap between germline ends came to 18 bases. CDR3 size: 18 residues. Germline loops: CDR1 LGHDT, CDR2 YNNKEL (reference sequence).

J is TRBJ1-1 and V is TRBV5-4; D is possibly TRBD1 (5 bases). From germline, CDR1 is SGHNT and CDR2 YYREEE (reference sequence). The CDR3 has 13 amino acids. V was trimmed by 3 bases and J by 7 bases, leaving 13 bases between them. The CDR3 sequence: CASSSDQGYEAFF. In DNA, the CDR3 is TGTGCCAGCAGCTCTGATCAGGGTTATGAAGCTTTCTTT.

This clone was counted only a few times. The rearrangement links TRBV7-9 to TRBJ1-1, with D perhaps TRBD1 (6 bases). The CDR3 runs to 13 residues. V was shortened by 4 bases and J by 8 bases, with 14 bases between the two germline ends. Germline CDR1 and CDR2: SEHNR and FQNEAQ (reference sequence). The CDR3 region is CASSSQGAVEAFF. In DNA form, the CDR3 reads TGTGCCAGCAGCTCACAGGGAGCGGTGGAAGCTTTCTTT.

The chain uses TRBV10-3 and TRBJ1-2; D gene ambiguous. V was shortened by 2 bases and J by 4 bases, with 11 bases between the two germline ends. This CDR3 spans 14 amino acids. CDR1 and CDR2 from the germline V gene are ENHRY and SYGVKD. The CDR3 is CAISEQHGRYGYTF. The CDR3 DNA is TGTGCCATCAGTGAGCAACATGGGCGCTATGGCTACACCTTC.

CDR3 sequence reads: CASSMTSGRANEQFF. Written as DNA, the CDR3 is TGCGCCAGCAGCATGACTAGCGGGAGGGCCAATGAGCAGTTCTTC. The rearrangement links TRBV5-1 to TRBJ2-1; TRBD2 matches at 14 bases. The CDR3 contains 15 residues. V was pared by 4 bases and J by 6 bases, with 3 bases of the junction left unmatched. The V gene's germline CDR1 is SGHRS and CDR2 YFSETQ.

The CDR3 DNA reads TGTGCCAGCAGTCCCCTGGGCGGGACAGGACGTAATCAGCCCCAGCATTTT. Translating it yields CASSPLGGTGRNQPQHF. The V gene is TRBV6-6, the J gene TRBJ1-5; 8 nucleotides agree with TRBD1. The germline CDR1 and CDR2 sequences are MNHNY and SVGAGI (reference sequence). J lost 4 bases, V lost 5 bases, and 13 bases had no gene match. The length of the CDR3 is 17 residues.

The rearrangement links TRBV27 to TRBJ1-5; 8 bases are a match to TRBD1. Trimming cost V 5 bases and J 6 bases; bases outside gene matches: 9. This CDR3 is 15 amino acids long. Germline V gene lookup returns CDR1 MNHEY and CDR2 SMNVEV (reference sequence). The CDR3: CASSPHGQGSQPQHF. For the CDR3, the DNA is TGTGCCAGCAGTCCACACGGACAGGGCAGTCAGCCCCAGCATTTT.

The chain recombines TRBV7-9 with TRBJ1-1, with D hard to call. Trimming took 6 bases from V and 4 from J, leaving 12 bases between them. Looked up from germline, CDR1 is SEHNR and CDR2 is FQNEAQ (reference sequence). This CDR3 spans 13 amino acids. Here the CDR3 DNA reads TGTGCCAGCAGGTCTTCCCGGGTCACTGAAGCTTTCTTT. Its protein product is CASRSSRVTEAFF. Based on the CDR3 plus reference TRBV7-9 and TRBJ1-1, the full variable domain is DTGVSQNPRHKITKRGQNVTFRCDPISEHNRLYWYRQTLGQGPEFLTYFQNEAQLEKSRLLSDRFSAERPKGSFSTLEIQRTEQGDSAMYLCASRSSRVTEAFFGQGTRLTVV.